What follows is one TCR beta chain and its context. This sample was taken from a study of glioma-infiltrating T cells after dendritic cell vaccination. Study context: Monocyte-derived dendritic cells, cultured 7 to 8 days with IL-4 and GM-CSF, were pulsed with autologous tumor lysate.

Time point indicated: after dendritic cell vaccination, including at tumor progression/relapse. TCRdb's table, derived via immunoSEQ multiplex PCR, lists solely in-frame clones and lacks some. This sample has over 75,000 clones; approximately 78% occur once, and the top ten carry over 2%. Trimming removed 0 bases at V and 5 bases at J, with 5 bases between. CDR3 size: 13 residues. Germline CDR1 is SGHRS and CDR2 is YFSETQ. This specimen consisted of blood, obtained after dendritic cell vaccination. The clonotype originates from a human donor with glioblastoma. This sequence joins TRBV5-1 and TRBJ2-2; a weak D match, TRBD1 (5 bases). The chain's CDR3 is CASSLEGTGELFF. The DNA for the CDR3 is TGCGCCAGCAGCTTGGAGGGGACCGGGGAGCTGTTTTTT.